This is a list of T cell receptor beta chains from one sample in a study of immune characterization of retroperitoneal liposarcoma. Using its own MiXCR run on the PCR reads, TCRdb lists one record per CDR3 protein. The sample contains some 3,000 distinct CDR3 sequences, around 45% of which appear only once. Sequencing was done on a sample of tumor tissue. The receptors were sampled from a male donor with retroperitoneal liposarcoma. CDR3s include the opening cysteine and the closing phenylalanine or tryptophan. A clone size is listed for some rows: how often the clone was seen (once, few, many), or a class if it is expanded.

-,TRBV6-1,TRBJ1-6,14,CASSGTRGNSPLHF
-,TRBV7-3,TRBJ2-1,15,CASSLRQGIYNEQFF
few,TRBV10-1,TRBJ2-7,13,CASSPSGSGEQYF
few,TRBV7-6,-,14,CASSAQWGSETQFF
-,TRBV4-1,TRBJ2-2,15,CASSLGPLNTGELFF
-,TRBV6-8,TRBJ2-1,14,CASSSSNTYNEQFF
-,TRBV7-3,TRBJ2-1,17,CASSLTLREDSYNEQFF
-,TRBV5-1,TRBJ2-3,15,CASSLSPGAIDTQYF
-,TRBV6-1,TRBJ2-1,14,CASKTGVPLNEQFF
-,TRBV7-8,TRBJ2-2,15,CASSLSRANTGELFF
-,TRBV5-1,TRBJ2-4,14,CASSFEGREDIQYF
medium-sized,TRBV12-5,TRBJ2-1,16,CASGVGGSGRINEQFF
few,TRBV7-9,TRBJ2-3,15,CASSLAGQGEGTQYF
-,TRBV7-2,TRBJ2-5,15,CASRRDSAGYNEQYF
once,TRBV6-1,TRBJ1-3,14,CASSVWLTGNTIYF
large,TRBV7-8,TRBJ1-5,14,CASSPTGFSQPQHF
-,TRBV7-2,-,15,CASSRISQPYYEQYF
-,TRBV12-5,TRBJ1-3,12,CASSNSGNTIYF
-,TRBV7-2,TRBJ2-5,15,CASSSGGPLQETQYF
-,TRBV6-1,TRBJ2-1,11,CASRTGREQFF
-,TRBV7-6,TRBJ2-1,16,CASSLGVSGTYNEQFF
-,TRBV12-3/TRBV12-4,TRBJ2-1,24,CASRNPVGTSGSRGDLSSYNEQVF
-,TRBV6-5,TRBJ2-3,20,CASSYQPYGLAGSKTDTQYF
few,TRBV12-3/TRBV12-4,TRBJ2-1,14,CASSLAGGVNEQFF
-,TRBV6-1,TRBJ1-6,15,CASSVGTGGRSPLHF
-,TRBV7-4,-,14,CASSPRGSQETQFF
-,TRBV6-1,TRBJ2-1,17,CASTEWAGRTSYNEQFF
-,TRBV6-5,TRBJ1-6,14,CASSLRQGNSPLHF
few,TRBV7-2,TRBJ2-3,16,CASSLAPWRRADTQYF
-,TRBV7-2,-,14,CASSPPTDSRGQYF
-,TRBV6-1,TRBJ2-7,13,CATAGLLQGEQYF
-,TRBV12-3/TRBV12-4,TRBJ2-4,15,CASRGLSGGPGIQYF
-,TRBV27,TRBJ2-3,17,CASSPPGTSGINDTQYF
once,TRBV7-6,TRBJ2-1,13,CASTRGTNNEQFF
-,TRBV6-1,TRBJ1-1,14,CASSPGRQNTEAFF
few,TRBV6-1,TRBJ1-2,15,CAGGGQTNLNYGYTF
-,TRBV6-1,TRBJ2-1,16,CASSPVSGRTYNEQFF
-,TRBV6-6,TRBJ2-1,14,CASSSPDRDNEQFF
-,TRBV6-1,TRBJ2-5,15,CASSEMGLLGNEQYF
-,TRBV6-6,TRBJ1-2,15,CASSYYTGGNYGYTF
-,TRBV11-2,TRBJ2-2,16,CASSLDQGANTGELFF
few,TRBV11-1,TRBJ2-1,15,CASRATASGSYEQFF
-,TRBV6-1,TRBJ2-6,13,CASREAGANVLTF
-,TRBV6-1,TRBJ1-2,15,CASEGQGAKGYGYTF
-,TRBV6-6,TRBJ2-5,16,CASSYSFRERGETQYF
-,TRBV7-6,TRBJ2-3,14,CASSSGGFTDTQYF